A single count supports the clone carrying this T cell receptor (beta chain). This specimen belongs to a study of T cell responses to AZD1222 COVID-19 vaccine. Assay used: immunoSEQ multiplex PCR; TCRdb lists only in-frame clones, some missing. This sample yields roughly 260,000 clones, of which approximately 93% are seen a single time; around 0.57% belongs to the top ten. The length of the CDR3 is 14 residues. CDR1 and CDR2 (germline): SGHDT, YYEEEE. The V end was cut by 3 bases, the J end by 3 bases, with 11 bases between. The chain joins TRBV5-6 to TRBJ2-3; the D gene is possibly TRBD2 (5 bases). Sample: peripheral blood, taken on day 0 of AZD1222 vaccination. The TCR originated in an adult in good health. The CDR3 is CASSSGGETDTQYF. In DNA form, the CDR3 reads TGTGCCAGCAGCTCTGGAGGAGAAACAGATACGCAGTATTTT. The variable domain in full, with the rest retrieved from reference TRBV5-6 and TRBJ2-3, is DAGVTQSPTHLIKTRGQQVTLRCSPKSGHDTVSWYQQALGQGPQFIFQYYEEEERQRGNFPDRFSGHQFPNYSSELNVNALLLGDSALYLCASSSGGETDTQYFGPGTRLTVL.